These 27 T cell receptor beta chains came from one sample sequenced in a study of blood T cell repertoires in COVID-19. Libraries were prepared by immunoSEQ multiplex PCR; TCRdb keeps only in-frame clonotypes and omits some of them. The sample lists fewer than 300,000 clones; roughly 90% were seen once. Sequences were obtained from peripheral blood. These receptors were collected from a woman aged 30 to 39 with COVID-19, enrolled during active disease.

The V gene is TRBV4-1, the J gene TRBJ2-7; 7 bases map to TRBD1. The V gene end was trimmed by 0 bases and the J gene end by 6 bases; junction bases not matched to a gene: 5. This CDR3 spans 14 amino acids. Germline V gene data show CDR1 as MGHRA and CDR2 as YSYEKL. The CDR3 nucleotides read TGCGCCAGCAGCCAAGATCATAGGGGGCTCGAGCAGTACTTC. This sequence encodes CASSQDHRGLEQYF.

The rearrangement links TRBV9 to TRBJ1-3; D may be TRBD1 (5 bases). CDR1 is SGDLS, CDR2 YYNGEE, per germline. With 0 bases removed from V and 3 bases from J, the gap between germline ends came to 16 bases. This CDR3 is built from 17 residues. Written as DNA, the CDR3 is TGTGCCAGCAGCGTAGGATTCTTGCAGGGAGGTGGAAACACCATATATTTT. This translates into CASSVGFLQGGGNTIYF.

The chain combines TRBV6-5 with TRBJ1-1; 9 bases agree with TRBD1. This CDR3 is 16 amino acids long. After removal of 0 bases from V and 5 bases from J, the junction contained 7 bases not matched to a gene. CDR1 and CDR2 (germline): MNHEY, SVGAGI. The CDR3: CASSYSGTGIGTEAFF. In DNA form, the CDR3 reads TGTGCCAGCAGTTACTCAGGGACAGGGATAGGTACTGAAGCTTTCTTT.

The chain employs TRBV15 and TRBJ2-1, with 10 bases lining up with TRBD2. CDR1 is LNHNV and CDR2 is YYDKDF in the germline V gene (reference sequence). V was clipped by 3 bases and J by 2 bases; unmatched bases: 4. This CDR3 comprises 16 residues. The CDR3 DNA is TGTGCCACCAGCAGCGCTAGCGGGGGTCCCTACAATGAGCAGTTCTTC. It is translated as CATSSASGGPYNEQFF.

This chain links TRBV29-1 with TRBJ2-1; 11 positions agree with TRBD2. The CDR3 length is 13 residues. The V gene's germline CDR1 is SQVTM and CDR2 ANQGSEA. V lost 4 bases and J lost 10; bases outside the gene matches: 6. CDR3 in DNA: TGCAGCGTTGGTAGCGGGAGGGGCCTAGAGCAGTTCTTC. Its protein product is CSVGSGRGLEQFF.

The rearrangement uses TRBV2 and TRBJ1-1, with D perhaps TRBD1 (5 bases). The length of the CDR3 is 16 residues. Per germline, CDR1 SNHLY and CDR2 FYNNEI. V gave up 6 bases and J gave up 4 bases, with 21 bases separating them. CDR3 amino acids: CASSLGGTIPGTEAFF. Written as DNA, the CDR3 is TGTGCCAGCAGCCTGGGGGGGACTATCCCTGGCACTGAAGCTTTCTTT.

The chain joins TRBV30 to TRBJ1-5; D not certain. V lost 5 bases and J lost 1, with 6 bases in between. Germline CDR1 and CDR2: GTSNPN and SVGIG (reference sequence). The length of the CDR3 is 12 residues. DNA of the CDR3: TGTGCCTGGGGCCTGAGCAATCAGCCCCAGCATTTT. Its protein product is CAWGLSNQPQHF.

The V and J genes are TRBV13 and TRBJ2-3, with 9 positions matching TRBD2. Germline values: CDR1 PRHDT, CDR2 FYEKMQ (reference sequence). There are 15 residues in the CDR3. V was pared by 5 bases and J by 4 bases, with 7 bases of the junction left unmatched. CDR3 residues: CASSPVAGVSDTQYF. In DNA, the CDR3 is TGTGCCAGCAGCCCCGTAGCGGGAGTATCAGATACGCAGTATTTT.

The CDR3 DNA reads TGTGCCAGCTCGACAGGGAGAACTGAAGCTTTCTTT. As protein: CASSTGRTEAFF. This rearrangement joins TRBV19 to TRBJ1-1; 7 positions agree with TRBD1. The CDR3 length is 12 residues. The V segment lost 9 bases and the J segment 5 bases; nucleotides outside the gene matches: 6. Germline-derived CDR1 and CDR2 are LNHDA and SQIVND (reference sequence).

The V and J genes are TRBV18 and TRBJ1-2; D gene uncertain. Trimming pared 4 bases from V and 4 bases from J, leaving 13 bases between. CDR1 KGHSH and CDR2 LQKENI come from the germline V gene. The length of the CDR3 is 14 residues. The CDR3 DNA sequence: TGTGCCAGCTCACTAGGAGATTTAGGCTATGGCTACACCTTC. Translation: CASSLGDLGYGYTF. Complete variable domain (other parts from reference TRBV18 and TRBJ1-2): NAGVMQNPRHLVRRRGQEARLRCSPMKGHSHVYWYRQLPEEGLKFMVYLQKENIIDESGMPKERFSAEFPKEGPSILRIQQVVRGDSAAYFCASSLGDLGYGYTFGSGTRLTVV.

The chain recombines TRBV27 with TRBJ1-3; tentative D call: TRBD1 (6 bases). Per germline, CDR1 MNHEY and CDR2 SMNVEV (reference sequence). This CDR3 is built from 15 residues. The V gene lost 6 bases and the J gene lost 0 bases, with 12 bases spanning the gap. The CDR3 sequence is CASRPQGSSGNTIYF. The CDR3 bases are TGTGCCAGCAGACCACAGGGAAGCTCTGGAAACACCATATATTTT.

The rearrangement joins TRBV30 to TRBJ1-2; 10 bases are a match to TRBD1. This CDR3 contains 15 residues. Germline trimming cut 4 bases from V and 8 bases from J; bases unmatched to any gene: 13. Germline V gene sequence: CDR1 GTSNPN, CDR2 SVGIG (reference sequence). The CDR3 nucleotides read TGTGCCTGGATTAATCCCGGGACAGGGGCTCGGGGCTACACCTTC. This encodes CAWINPGTGARGYTF.

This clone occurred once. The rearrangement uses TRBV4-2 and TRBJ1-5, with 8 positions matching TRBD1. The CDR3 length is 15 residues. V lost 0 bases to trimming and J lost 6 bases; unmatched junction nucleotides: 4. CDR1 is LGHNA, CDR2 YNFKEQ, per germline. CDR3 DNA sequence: TGTGCCAGCAGCCAAGACCAGGGGGCGGTTCAGCCCCAGCATTTT. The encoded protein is CASSQDQGAVQPQHF.

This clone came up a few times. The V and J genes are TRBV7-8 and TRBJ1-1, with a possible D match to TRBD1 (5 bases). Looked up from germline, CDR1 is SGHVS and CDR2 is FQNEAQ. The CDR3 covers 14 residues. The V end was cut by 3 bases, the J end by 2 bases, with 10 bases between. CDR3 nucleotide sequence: TGTGCCAGCAGCTTTAACACAGGAAACACTGAAGCTTTCTTT. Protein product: CASSFNTGNTEAFF.

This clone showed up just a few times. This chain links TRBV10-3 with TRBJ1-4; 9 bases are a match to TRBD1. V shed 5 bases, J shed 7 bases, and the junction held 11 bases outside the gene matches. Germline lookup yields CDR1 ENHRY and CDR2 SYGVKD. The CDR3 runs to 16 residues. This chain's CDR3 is CAISSAKQGAGEKLFF. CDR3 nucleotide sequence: TGTGCCATCAGTTCGGCAAAACAGGGGGCGGGTGAAAAACTGTTTTTT.

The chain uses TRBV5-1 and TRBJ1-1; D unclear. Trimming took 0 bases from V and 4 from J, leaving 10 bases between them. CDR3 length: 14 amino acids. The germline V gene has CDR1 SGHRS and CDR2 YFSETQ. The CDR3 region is CASSLGGEVTEAFF. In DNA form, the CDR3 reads TGCGCCAGCAGCTTGGGGGGAGAGGTCACTGAAGCTTTCTTT.

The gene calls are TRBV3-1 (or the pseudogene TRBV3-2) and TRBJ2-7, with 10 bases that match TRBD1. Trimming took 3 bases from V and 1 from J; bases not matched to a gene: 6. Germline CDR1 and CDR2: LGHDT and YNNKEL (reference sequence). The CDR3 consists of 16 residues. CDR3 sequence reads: CASSHPGQGLSYEQYF. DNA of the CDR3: TGTGCCAGCAGCCACCCGGGACAGGGGCTATCCTACGAGCAGTACTTC.

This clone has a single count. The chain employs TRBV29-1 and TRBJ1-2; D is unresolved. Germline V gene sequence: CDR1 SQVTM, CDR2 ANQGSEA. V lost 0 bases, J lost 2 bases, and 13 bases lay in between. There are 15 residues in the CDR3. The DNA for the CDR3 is TGCAGCGTTGAAGATCAGGCCCGATTCAACTATGGCTACACCTTC. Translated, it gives CSVEDQARFNYGYTF.

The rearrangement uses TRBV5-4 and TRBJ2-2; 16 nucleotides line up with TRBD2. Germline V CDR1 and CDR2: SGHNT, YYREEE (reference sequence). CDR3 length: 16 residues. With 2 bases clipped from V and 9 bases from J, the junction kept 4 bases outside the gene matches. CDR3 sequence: CASSFGTSGRARELFF. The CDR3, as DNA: TGTGCCAGCAGCTTCGGGACTAGCGGGAGGGCCAGGGAGCTGTTTTTT.

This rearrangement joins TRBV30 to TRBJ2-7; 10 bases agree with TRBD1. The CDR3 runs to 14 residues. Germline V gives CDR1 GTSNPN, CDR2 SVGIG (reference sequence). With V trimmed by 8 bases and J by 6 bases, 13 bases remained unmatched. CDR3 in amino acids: CAGKPGQGWAEQYF. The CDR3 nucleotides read TGTGCCGGAAAGCCGGGACAGGGGTGGGCCGAGCAGTACTTC.

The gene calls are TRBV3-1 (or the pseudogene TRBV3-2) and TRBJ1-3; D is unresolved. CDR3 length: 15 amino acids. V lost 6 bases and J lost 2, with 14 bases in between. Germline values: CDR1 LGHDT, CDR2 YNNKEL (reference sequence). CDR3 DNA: TGTGCCAGCAGTCTTGGCAGGATGACTGGAAACACCATATATTTT. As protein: CASSLGRMTGNTIYF.

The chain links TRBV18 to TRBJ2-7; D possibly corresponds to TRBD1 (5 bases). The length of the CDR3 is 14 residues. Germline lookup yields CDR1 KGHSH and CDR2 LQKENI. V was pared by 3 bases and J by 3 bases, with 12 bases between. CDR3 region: CASSPSGKLYEQYF. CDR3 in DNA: TGTGCCAGCTCACCTTCAGGGAAACTCTACGAGCAGTACTTC.

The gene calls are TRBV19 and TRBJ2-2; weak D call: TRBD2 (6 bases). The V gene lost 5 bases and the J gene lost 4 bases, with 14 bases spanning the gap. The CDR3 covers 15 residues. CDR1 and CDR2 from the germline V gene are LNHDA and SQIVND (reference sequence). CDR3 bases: TGTGCCAGTAGTGTCGCGGGACTTTCCACCGGGGAGCTGTTTTTT. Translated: CASSVAGLSTGELFF.

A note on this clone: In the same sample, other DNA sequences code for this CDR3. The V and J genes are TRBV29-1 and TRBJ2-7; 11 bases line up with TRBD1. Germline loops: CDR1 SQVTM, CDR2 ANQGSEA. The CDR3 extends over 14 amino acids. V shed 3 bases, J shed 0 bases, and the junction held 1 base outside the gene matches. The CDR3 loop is CSVEGTGGSYEQYF. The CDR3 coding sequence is TGCAGCGTTGAGGGGACAGGGGGCTCCTACGAGCAGTACTTC.

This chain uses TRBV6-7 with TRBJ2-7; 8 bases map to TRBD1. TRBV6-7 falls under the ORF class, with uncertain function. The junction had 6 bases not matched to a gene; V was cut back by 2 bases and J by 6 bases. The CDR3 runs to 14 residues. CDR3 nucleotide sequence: TGTGCCAGCAGTTACGGGACAGGAGGCGGCGAGCAGTACTTC. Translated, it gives CASSYGTGGGEQYF.

The CDR3 protein is CASSFGGQGEQYF. DNA for the CDR3: TGTGCCAGCAGCTTTGGTGGCCAGGGAGAGCAGTACTTC. The V and J genes are TRBV7-9 and TRBJ2-7; possible D gene TRBD1, 5 bases. CDR3 length equals 13 residues. Germline V gene sequence: CDR1 SEHNR, CDR2 FQNEAQ (reference sequence). Trimming took off 3 bases at V and 7 bases at J, with 13 bases between the two ends.

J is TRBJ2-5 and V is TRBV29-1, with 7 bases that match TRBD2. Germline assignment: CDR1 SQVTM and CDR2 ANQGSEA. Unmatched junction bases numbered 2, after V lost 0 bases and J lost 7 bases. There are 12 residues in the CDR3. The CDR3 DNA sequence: TGCAGCGTTGAAGATCCGGGGGGGACCCAGTACTTC. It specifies CSVEDPGGTQYF.